This TCR beta chain stems from a study of shared clonotypes between healthy human individuals (dated by TCRdb to the early 2020s). In the study overall: The cohort included a few men and a couple of women between 18 and 49 years of age. Different laboratories and diverse techniques were used to prepare libraries and sequence TCR repertoires, to increase sequencing depth and limit assay-specific biases. To estimate repertoire size and how much clonotype sharing occurs between individuals, the study deeply sequenced the blood TCR repertoires of roughly 5 healthy adults. Per donor, leukapheresis produced somewhere between about 0.85 and 10 billion PBMCs. For each donor, CD4 naive and CD4 memory were each given three plates, CD8 naive was given two plates, and CD8 memory was given one plate. Points the paper makes about the study in general: Pairwise subsampling indicated that sequencing depth was expected to affect the degree of clonotype sharing among donors. Clonotypes shared by all four sorted-subset donors showed higher generation probabilities than non-shared clonotypes. Even with the large sequencing depth, rarefaction of the sorted-subset datasets indicated that sequencing was incomplete. Larger estimated clonotype richness was generally found for naive subsets than for memory subsets. Because the study included a small number of donors, the genetic and exposure-history diversity represented was limited. Only blood was sampled, and tissue TCR repertoires likely differ from those in blood. Across a few donors, around 5.4% of naive CD4, roughly 3.3% of naive CD8, about 2.3% of memory CD4, and approximately 0.4% of memory CD8 clonotypes were shared.

Counted from cysteine to phenylalanine, this CDR3 has 19 amino acids. The only DNA kept is the CDR3, 57 bases in frame from the first base. The germline V gene specifies SNHLY as CDR1 and FYNNEI as CDR2. The V end gives up 0 bases and the J end 0 bases, leaving 9 bases in the junction not matched to a gene. Comment on this clone: Its antigen is currently not known. Base qualities were left out, and no much larger clone turns up one base away.

Using the deep immunoSEQ assay, TCR CDR3 regions were amplified from genomic DNA by multiplex PCR. For each cell subset, the extracted genomic DNA was distributed evenly across all wells of several immunoSEQ 96-well plates, and each plate served as one replicate. Each replicate PCR for sorted subsets received around 200 ng genomic DNA, equal to tens of thousands of T cell genomes. The purified libraries were quantified using a Qubit 3.0 fluorometer, sized with a Bioanalyzer 2100, and then quantified again using the KAPA Library Quantification kit. A separate single-read 150-cycle Illumina NextSeq 550 flow cell was used to sequence each immunoSEQ 96-well plate. On the authors' methods: Because the immunoSEQ output held only junctional sequences and lacked quality scores, the filtering could not match the filtering applied to full-length reads. Sequences were annotated with PyIR, a Python wrapper for IgBLAST v1.9, and V/J genes and CDR3 were assigned using IMGT germline references. Reads were filtered out if the reads had weak V/J assignments (E-value above 1e-6), no CDR3, stop codons, out-of-frame junctions, or ambiguous translated residues. V3J clonotypes were defined as sequences sharing an identical inferred V gene, J gene, and CDR3 amino acid sequence. The percentage overlap between two repertoires was calculated by dividing the number of shared unique clonotypes by the size of the smaller repertoire. Richness of each repertoire was evaluated using RTK rarefaction, the Chao1 estimator, and Recon v2.1 estimates of unobserved clonotypes. OLGA was used to compute generation probabilities for all TCRbeta clonotypes that the gDNA method yielded from a handful of donors. TCRdb stores this immuneACCESS table with in-frame sequences only. Part of the clones is absent; in the studies checked, under half of the shortfall reflects unresolved V genes, and no reason is known for the rest. V and J calls plus clone size are reproduced from that table; the DNA served to infer D and trimming. The sample profile shows approximately 810,000 clones; 92% of them were found once. The biggest ten clones account for about 25% of the sample.

CD8 naive samples were CD45RO-negative cells positively selected for CCR7, giving a CD45RA+CCR7+ population that excluded TemRA cells. Healthy HIV-negative adults with no recently reported acute infections or vaccinations were included as donors. Every donor was a Caucasian adult residing in Nashville, Tennessee, USA. After blood collection by leukapheresis, PBMCs were isolated using Ficoll-Histopaque density gradient centrifugation and then cryopreserved in the vapor phase of liquid nitrogen. Analytical flow cytometry was used to check the purity and quantity of each magnetically sorted T cell population. Genomic DNA was isolated from every sorted fraction and measured by UV absorbance on a Nanodrop 2000c.

This chain is built from TRBV2 and TRBJ1-5, with TRBD1 matching 9 junction bases. Sequenced material: naive CD8+ T cells sorted from blood. What the cell subset or site label conveys for this sample: CD45RA+CCR7+. The clonotype was recovered from a man aged 30 to 39 in good health. The CDR3 protein sequence reads: CASSEAVGTGQYSNQPQHF. The DNA sequence is given as TGTGCCAGCAGTGAAGCGGTGGGGACAGGGCAATATAGCAATCAGCCCCAGCATTTT. Where the CDR3 stops, the reference TRBV2 and TRBJ1-5 genes take over; the full variable domain is EPEVTQTPSHQVTQMGQEVILRCVPISNHLYFYWYRQILGQKVEFLVSFYNNEISEKSEIFDDQFSVERPDGSNFTLKIRSTKLEDSAMYFCASSEAVGTGQYSNQPQHFGDGTRLSIL.